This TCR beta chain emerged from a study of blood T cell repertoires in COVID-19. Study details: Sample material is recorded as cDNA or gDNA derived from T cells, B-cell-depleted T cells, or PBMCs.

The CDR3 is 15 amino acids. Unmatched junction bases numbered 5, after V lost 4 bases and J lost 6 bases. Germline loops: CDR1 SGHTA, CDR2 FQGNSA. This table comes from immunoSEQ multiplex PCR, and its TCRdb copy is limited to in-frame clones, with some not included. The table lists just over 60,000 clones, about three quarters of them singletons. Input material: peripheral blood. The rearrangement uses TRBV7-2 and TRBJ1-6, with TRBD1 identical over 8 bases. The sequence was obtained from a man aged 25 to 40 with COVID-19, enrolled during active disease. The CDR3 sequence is CASSYGGQVNSPLHF. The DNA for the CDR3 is TGTGCCAGCAGCTATGGGGGACAGGTTAATTCACCCCTCCACTTT.